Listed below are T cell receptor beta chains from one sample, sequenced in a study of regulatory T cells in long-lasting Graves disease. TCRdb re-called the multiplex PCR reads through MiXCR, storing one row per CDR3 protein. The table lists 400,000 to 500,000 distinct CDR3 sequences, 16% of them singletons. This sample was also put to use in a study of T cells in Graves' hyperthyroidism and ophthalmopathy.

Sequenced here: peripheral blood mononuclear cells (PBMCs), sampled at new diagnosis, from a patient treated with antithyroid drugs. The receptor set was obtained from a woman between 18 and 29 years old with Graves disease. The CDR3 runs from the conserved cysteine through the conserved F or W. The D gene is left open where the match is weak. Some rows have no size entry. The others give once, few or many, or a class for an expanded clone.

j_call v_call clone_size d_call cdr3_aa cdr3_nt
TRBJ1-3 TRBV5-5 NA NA CASSHLGSGSSGNTIYF TGTGCCAGCAGTCATTTGGGGAGTGGAAGCTCTGGAAACACCATATATTTT
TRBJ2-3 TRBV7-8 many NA CASSLAPESTDTQYF TGTGCCAGCAGCTTAGCCCCGGAGAGCACAGATACGCAGTATTTT
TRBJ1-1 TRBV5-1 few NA CASSLVQGSIAFF TGCGCCAGCAGCTTGGTTCAGGGGAGCATTGCTTTCTTT
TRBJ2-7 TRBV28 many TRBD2 CASSGTSGSHEQYF TGTGCCAGCAGCGGGACTAGCGGGAGTCACGAGCAGTACTTC
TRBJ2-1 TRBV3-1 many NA CASSSRVYNEQFF TGTGCCAGCAGCTCAAGGGTATACAATGAGCAGTTCTTC
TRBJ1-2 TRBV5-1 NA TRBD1 CASSFMGQGYYGYTF TGCGCCAGCAGCTTTATGGGACAGGGCTATTATGGCTACACCTTC
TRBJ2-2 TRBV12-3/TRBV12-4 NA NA CASSPVSPGELFF TGTGCCAGCAGCCCCGTCTCCCCCGGGGAGCTGTTTTTT
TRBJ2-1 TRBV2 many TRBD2 CASRAWTSGNNEQFF TGTGCCAGCAGGGCGTGGACTAGCGGGAACAATGAGCAGTTCTTC
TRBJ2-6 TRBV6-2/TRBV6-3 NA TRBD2 CASSSASGRATGANVLTF TGTGCCAGCAGTTCCGCTAGCGGGAGGGCCACCGGGGCCAACGTCCTGACTTTC
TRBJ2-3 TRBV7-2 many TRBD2 CASSSHGTSGTDTQYF TGTGCCAGCAGCTCTCATGGGACTAGCGGCACAGATACGCAGTATTTT
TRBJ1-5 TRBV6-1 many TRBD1 CASREGSDRGRLPSNQPQHF TGTGCCAGCAGGGAGGGGAGCGACAGGGGGCGACTCCCTAGCAATCAGCCCCAGCATTTT
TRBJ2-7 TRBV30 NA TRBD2 CAWSVAASGSPRSYEQYF TGTGCCTGGAGTGTAGCGGCTAGCGGGAGTCCTCGCTCCTACGAGCAGTACTTC
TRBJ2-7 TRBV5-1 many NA CASNYGGSYEQYF TGCGCCAGCAACTATGGAGGATCCTACGAGCAGTACTTC
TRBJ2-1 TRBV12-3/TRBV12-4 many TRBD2 CASSPKPTSGIVNEQFF TGTGCCAGCAGTCCAAAACCAACTAGCGGGATTGTCAATGAGCAGTTCTTC
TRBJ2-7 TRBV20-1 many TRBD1 CSALNRQGVYYEQYF TGCAGTGCTCTAAACCGACAGGGGGTGTACTACGAGCAGTACTTC
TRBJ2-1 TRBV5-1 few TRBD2 CASSPTRDYNNEQFF TGCGCCAGCAGCCCCACCCGGGACTATAACAATGAGCAGTTCTTC